The 11 T cell receptor beta chains reported below all come from one sample, sequenced in a study of vaccination and CD4 T cells after COVID-19. No antigen has been assigned to these receptors. This sample's treatment: roughly ten-day PBMC culture with coronavirus spike peptide pools or control peptides (ViraFEST assay). An Oncomine TCR Beta short-read assay was used to sequence the DNA from cultured CD4+ T cells. TCRdb fed the PCR reads into MiXCR, producing one record per CDR3 protein. The data contain about 20,000 distinct CDR3 sequences, 35% to 45% of them singletons. The input for sequencing was CD4+ T cells from blood, cultured in vitro, taken before SARS-CoV-2 vaccination. The receptors come from a human donor who received a COVID-19 vaccine.

The V gene is TRBV20-1, the J gene TRBJ1-3; D might be TRBD1 (6 bases). CDR1 and CDR2 from the germline V gene are DFQATT and SNEGSKA (reference sequence). The V end lost 6 bases, the J end lost 0 bases, and 12 bases lay between the germline ends. This CDR3 comprises 14 residues. This CDR3 reads CSARTASSGNTIYF. CDR3 DNA sequence: TGCAGTGCAAGGACAGCGAGCTCTGGAAACACCATATATTTT.

The chain combines TRBV12-3 or TRBV12-4 with TRBJ1-1; the D gene is possibly TRBD1 (5 bases). This CDR3 has 16 amino acids. V was shortened by 3 bases and J by 4 bases, with 18 bases between the two germline ends. DNA of the CDR3: TGTGCCAGCAGTTTCGGGCTGCATTTAGGGGTCACTGAAGCTTTCTTT. Translating gives CASSFGLHLGVTEAFF.

The V and J genes are TRBV7-2 and TRBJ2-2; D is possibly TRBD1 or TRBD2 (6 bases each). Trimming cost V 1 base and J 5 bases, with 20 bases left between them. This CDR3 comprises 18 residues. The germline V gene has CDR1 SGHTA and CDR2 FQGNSA. CDR3 protein: CASSLVVVRGRATGELFF. In DNA, the CDR3 is TGTGCCAGCAGCTTAGTGGTTGTACGGGGGCGGGCAACCGGGGAGCTGTTTTTT.

The chain is built from TRBV19 and TRBJ1-1, with D unresolved. The CDR3 spans 16 residues. In germline, CDR1 is LNHDA, CDR2 SQIVND (reference sequence). The V end lost 5 bases, the J end lost 1 base, and 17 bases lay between the germline ends. CDR3 sequence reads: CASSPRTRATNTEAFF. Written as DNA, the CDR3 is TGTGCCAGTAGTCCGCGGACCCGAGCCACGAACACTGAAGCTTTCTTT. Using reference TRBV19 and TRBJ1-1 for the parts outside the CDR3, the full variable domain is DGGITQSPKYLFRKEGQNVTLSCEQNLNHDAMYWYRQDPGQGLRLIYYSQIVNDFQKGDIAEGYSVSREKKESFPLTVTSAQKNPTAFYLCASSPRTRATNTEAFFGQGTRLTVV.

V and J are TRBV5-6 and TRBJ2-7; D ambiguous. Germline values: CDR1 SGHDT, CDR2 YYEEEE. The CDR3 runs to 13 residues. V lost 0 bases, J lost 2 bases, and 6 bases lay in between. The CDR3 nucleotides read TGTGCCAGCAGCTTGGAGGGTGCCTACGAGCAGTACTTC. Its translation: CASSLEGAYEQYF. The full variable domain, completed using reference TRBV5-6 and TRBJ2-7, is DAGVTQSPTHLIKTRGQQVTLRCSPKSGHDTVSWYQQALGQGPQFIFQYYEEEERQRGNFPDRFSGHQFPNYSSELNVNALLLGDSALYLCASSLEGAYEQYFGPGTRLTVT.

This clonotype has a handful of counts. V is TRBV2 and J is TRBJ1-2; no firm D call. The CDR3 runs to 12 residues. V was cut by 6 bases and J by 7 bases, with 12 bases left in between. Germline V lookup: CDR1 SNHLY, CDR2 FYNNEI. The CDR3 DNA is TGTGCCAGCAGAGGAAGGGTAGGTGGCTACACCTTC. Translation gives CASRGRVGGYTF.

This clonotype came up a few times. This chain links TRBV19 with TRBJ2-3, with D maybe TRBD1 (5 bases). This CDR3 comprises 14 residues. V lost 5 bases, J lost 1 base, and 10 bases lay in between. The germline CDR1 and CDR2 sequences are LNHDA and SQIVND (reference sequence). For the CDR3, the DNA is TGTGCCAGTAGTCAGGGCACTGGCACAGATACGCAGTATTTT. Translation gives CASSQGTGTDTQYF.

This clonotype was observed a handful of times. The V call is TRBV19, the J call TRBJ2-3, with 11 positions matching TRBD2. The CDR3 length is 17 residues. The germline gives CDR1 LNHDA, CDR2 SQIVND (reference sequence). Germline trimming cut 4 bases from V and 2 bases from J; bases unmatched to any gene: 8. CDR3: CASSRGTSGGSTDTQYF. The CDR3 coding sequence is TGTGCCAGTAGTAGAGGTACTAGCGGGGGCTCCACAGATACGCAGTATTTT.

Only a few counts were recorded for this clonotype. J is TRBJ2-5 and V is TRBV20-1, with 12 nucleotides matching TRBD1. The trim removed 6 bases at V and 5 bases at J, leaving 4 bases unmatched. Germline V CDR1 and CDR2: DFQATT, SNEGSKA (reference sequence). This CDR3 has 13 residues. The DNA for the CDR3 is TGCAGTGCGGGACAGGGGGCTGGGGAGACCCAGTACTTC. It encodes CSAGQGAGETQYF.

This chain links TRBV19 with TRBJ1-1; D not certain. Trimming shortened V by 5 bases and J by 4 bases, and 11 bases separated the two germline ends. The CDR3 covers 13 residues. The germline CDR1 and CDR2 sequences are LNHDA and SQIVND (reference sequence). The CDR3, as DNA: TGTGCCAGTAGTGGGTTGAGGTTCACTGAAGCTTTCTTT. Its protein product is CASSGLRFTEAFF.

Here the CDR3 reads CATSDRTSGGYDGELFF. CDR3 nucleotide sequence: TGTGCCACCAGTGATCGGACTAGCGGGGGGTATGATGGGGAGCTGTTTTTT. J is TRBJ2-2 and V is TRBV24-1; 14 bases line up with TRBD2. The CDR3 totals 17 residues. Germline-derived CDR1 and CDR2 are KGHDR and SFDVKD. The ends lost 3 bases at V and 8 bases at J; junction bases unmatched: 7.